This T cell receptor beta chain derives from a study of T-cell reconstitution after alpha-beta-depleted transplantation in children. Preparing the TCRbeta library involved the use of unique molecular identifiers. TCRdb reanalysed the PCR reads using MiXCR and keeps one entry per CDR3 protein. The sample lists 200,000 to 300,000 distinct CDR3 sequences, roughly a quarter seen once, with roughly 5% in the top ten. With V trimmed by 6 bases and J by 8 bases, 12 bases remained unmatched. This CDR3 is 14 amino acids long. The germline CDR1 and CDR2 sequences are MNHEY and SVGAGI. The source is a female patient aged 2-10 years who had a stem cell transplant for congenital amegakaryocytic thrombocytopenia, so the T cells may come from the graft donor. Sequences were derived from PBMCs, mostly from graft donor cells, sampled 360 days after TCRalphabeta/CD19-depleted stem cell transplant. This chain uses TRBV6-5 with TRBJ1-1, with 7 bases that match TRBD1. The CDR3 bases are TGTGCCAGCAGACTCGACAGGGAACGTGGCGAAGCTTTCTTT. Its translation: CASRLDRERGEAFF.